This T cell receptor beta chain originates from a study of OX40 agonist ivuxolimab in advanced cancers. Whole-study context: Ivuxolimab, an agonist antibody against OX40 (CD134), was given to patients. Enrolled patients in dose escalation had cancers that were hepatocellular carcinoma, melanoma, renal cell or head and neck cancer. Findings and caveats of the study: Among the nonresponders, some also had low normalized T-cell clonal expansion. Patients who responded partially at 0.1-3.0 mg/kg showed clonal expansion ranking among the lowest.

The repertoire was sequenced with immunoSEQ multiplex PCR; TCRdb's copy has only in-frame clones and lacks some. Of about 79,000 clones listed, around 80% were seen once; the top ten hold around 0.5%. About this clone itself: Its specificity is unknown.

This CDR3 is built from 17 residues. V lost 5 bases to trimming and J lost 8 bases; unmatched junction nucleotides: 9. CDR1 and CDR2 from the germline V gene are MNHEY and SMNVEV (reference sequence). Sample: CD4+ or CD8+ T cells sorted from blood, taken in a trial of the OX40 agonist ivuxolimab. The source of this sequence is an adult with an advanced solid tumor such as melanoma, head and neck, liver or kidney cancer. V is TRBV27 and J is TRBJ2-2, with TRBD2 matching over 15 bases. CDR3 region: CASSQGLAGGPWGELFF. CDR3 sequence (DNA): TGTGCCAGCAGTCAGGGACTAGCGGGGGGCCCTTGGGGGGAGCTGTTTTTT.